Below are 30 T cell receptor beta chains sequenced from a single sample in a study of cytomegalovirus exposure and HLA in healthy donors. The PCR ran on 60 Vbeta and 13 Jbeta primers. Sequencing was performed with immunoSEQ multiplex PCR; in TCRdb, only in-frame clones are kept and a portion is missing. The sample carries some 100,000 clones, roughly 74% recorded once. Sequencing was performed on PBMCs. The receptors were sampled from a woman aged 70 to 79 in good health and CMV-seropositive.

This chain links TRBV11-2 with TRBJ1-4; tentatively, D is TRBD1 (6 bases). V shed 1 base and J shed 8 bases, with 20 bases lying between them. Germline assignment: CDR1 SGHAT and CDR2 FQNNGV. The CDR3 covers 17 residues. CDR3 bases: TGTGCCAGCAGCTTAGGGACCACAGGGTTGAGGGGAGAAAAACTGTTTTTT. Residues: CASSLGTTGLRGEKLFF.

The chain joins TRBV11-3 to TRBJ2-4; TRBD2 aligns across 15 bases. CDR1 SGHNT and CDR2 YENEEA come from the germline V gene. The CDR3 totals 19 residues. Trimming at V came to 4 bases and at J to 0 bases, leaving 7 bases not matched to a gene. CDR3 DNA sequence: TGTGCCAGCAGCTCCGGACTAGCGGGAGGGATACTAGCCAAAAACATTCAGTACTTC. Translating it yields CASSSGLAGGILAKNIQYF.

The chain uses TRBV7-3 and TRBJ1-2, with unresolved D. The CDR3 is made up of 15 amino acids. Germline V gene sequence: CDR1 SGHTA, CDR2 FQGTGA. Trimming cost V 2 bases and J 3 bases, with 13 bases left between them. The CDR3 region is CASSLSSSLYYGYTF. The CDR3 coding sequence is TGTGCCAGCAGCTTATCTTCTAGTCTATACTATGGCTACACCTTC.

This chain joins TRBV10-1 and TRBJ2-5; possibly TRBD1 for D (6 bases). This CDR3 spans 14 amino acids. The germline V gene has CDR1 WNHNN and CDR2 SYGVQD (reference sequence). V shed 0 bases and J shed 2 bases, with 7 bases lying between them. The DNA of the CDR3 is TGCGCCAGCAGTGAGTCTCAGGGGCAAGAGACCCAGTACTTC. This encodes CASSESQGQETQYF.

The rearrangement uses TRBV27 and TRBJ1-1; 8 nucleotides align to TRBD1. Unmatched junction bases numbered 9, after V lost 6 bases and J lost 0 bases. Per the germline V gene, CDR1 is MNHEY and CDR2 is SMNVEV (reference sequence). This CDR3 is 16 amino acids long. CDR3 loop: CASRGVGQGMNTEAFF. The CDR3 nucleotides are TGTGCCAGCAGGGGGGTCGGACAGGGAATGAACACTGAAGCTTTCTTT.

This chain links TRBV27 with TRBJ1-1, with a tentative D call TRBD1 (5 bases). Trimming shortened V by 6 bases and J by 7 bases, and 15 bases separated the two germline ends. The length of the CDR3 is 13 residues. Germline V gene data show CDR1 as MNHEY and CDR2 as SMNVEV (reference sequence). The CDR3 here is CASSSQVLFEAFF. The CDR3 DNA reads TGTGCCAGCAGCTCACAGGTTCTTTTTGAAGCTTTCTTT.

The chain has TRBV11-2 and TRBJ2-1; the match to TRBD1 covers 7 bases. V lost 6 bases, J lost 0 bases, and 5 bases stayed unmatched. Germline CDR1 SGHAT, CDR2 FQNNGV. The CDR3 consists of 15 residues. The CDR3 DNA reads TGTGCCAGCAGGCCGACAGGGAGCTCCTACAATGAGCAGTTCTTC. Its protein is CASRPTGSSYNEQFF.

The chain recombines TRBV7-8 with TRBJ1-6, with D unresolved. V was clipped by 4 bases and J by 6 bases, with 16 bases between them. CDR1 is SGHVS, CDR2 FQNEAQ, per germline. The CDR3 is made up of 16 amino acids. The CDR3 nucleotides are TGTGCCAGCAGCTCCCAAGCGATTGGCGGTAATTCACCCCTCCACTTT. Its protein product is CASSSQAIGGNSPLHF. Combining the CDR3 with reference TRBV7-8 and TRBJ1-6 gives the whole variable domain GAGVSQSPRYKVAKRGQDVALRCDPISGHVSLFWYQQALGQGPEFLTYFQNEAQLDKSGLPSDRFFAERPEGSVSTLKIQRTQQEDSAVYLCASSSQAIGGNSPLHFGNGTRLTVT.

This sequence joins TRBV28 and TRBJ2-5; 12 nucleotides match TRBD2. Germline lookup yields CDR1 MDHEN and CDR2 SYDVKM. V dropped 6 bases and J dropped 1; count of bases not matched to a gene: 3. The length of the CDR3 is 15 residues. CDR3 protein: CASSPGLAGQETQYF. The DNA for the CDR3 is TGTGCCAGCAGCCCGGGACTAGCGGGCCAAGAGACCCAGTACTTC.

The J gene is TRBJ2-3, the V gene TRBV28; D is ambiguous. CDR3 length equals 12 residues. Trimming pared 5 bases from V and 4 bases from J, leaving 7 bases between. Germline values: CDR1 MDHEN, CDR2 SYDVKM. The CDR3 is CASSRLPDTQYF. The DNA of the CDR3 is TGTGCCAGCAGTCGACTTCCAGATACGCAGTATTTT.

The V call is TRBV2, the J call TRBJ2-7, with 16 bases fitting TRBD2. Per the germline V gene, CDR1 is SNHLY and CDR2 is FYNNEI. J lost 4 bases, V lost 4 bases, and 7 bases had no gene match. The CDR3 spans 17 residues. The CDR3 here is CASSAPGLAGGRYEQYF. CDR3 DNA sequence: TGTGCCAGCAGTGCCCCGGGACTAGCGGGAGGGCGGTACGAGCAGTACTTC.

This clone showed up just a few times. CDR3 protein: CASSPQTGTEAFF. The DNA of the CDR3 is TGTGCCAGCAGCCCTCAGACAGGGACTGAAGCTTTCTTT. The rearrangement uses TRBV9 and TRBJ1-1, with 7 bases identical to TRBD1. With V trimmed by 4 bases and J by 5 bases, 5 bases remained unmatched. Per the germline V gene, CDR1 is SGDLS and CDR2 is YYNGEE. This CDR3 has 13 amino acids.

The chain employs TRBV18 and TRBJ1-2; D not resolved. Germline V gives CDR1 KGHSH, CDR2 LQKENI. The CDR3 loop spans 14 amino acids. Trimming shortened V by 1 base and J by 4 bases, and 10 bases separated the two germline ends. The CDR3 sequence is CASSPREGPYGYTF. For the CDR3, the DNA is TGTGCCAGCTCACCACGCGAGGGCCCCTATGGCTACACCTTC.

The CDR3 nucleotides are TGTGCCAGCAGCTTAACTAAGGGGATGAACACTGAAGCTTTCTTT. Translated: CASSLTKGMNTEAFF. The chain links TRBV7-8 to TRBJ1-1, with TRBD1 as a possible D gene (5 bases). With 2 bases removed from V and 0 bases from J, the gap between germline ends came to 10 bases. Germline V lookup: CDR1 SGHVS, CDR2 FQNEAQ. CDR3 length equals 15 residues.

The chain's CDR3 is CASSPTGGPEAFF. The CDR3 nucleotides are TGTGCCAGCAGTCCCACAGGGGGCCCTGAAGCTTTCTTT. The chain has TRBV28 and TRBJ1-1; TRBD1 matches 9 bases. Per the germline V gene, CDR1 is MDHEN and CDR2 is SYDVKM. The CDR3 is made up of 13 amino acids. V dropped 5 bases and J dropped 6; count of bases not matched to a gene: 4.

The chain is built from TRBV11-1 and TRBJ2-2; possible D gene TRBD2, 5 bases. V was cut by 3 bases and J by 8 bases, with 10 bases left in between. Germline CDR1 and CDR2: SGHAT and FQDESV (reference sequence). This CDR3 region has 13 residues. CDR3 nucleotides: TGTGCCAGCAGCTTGCACGGCGGGGGGGAGCTGTTTTTT. This codes for CASSLHGGGELFF.

This clone occurred a few times. This chain uses TRBV7-8 with TRBJ2-3; 8 bases are a match to TRBD2. J lost 2 bases, V lost 1 base, and 5 bases had no gene match. CDR1 SGHVS and CDR2 FQNEAQ come from the germline V gene. CDR3 size: 16 residues. CDR3 sequence: CASSLVLAGYTDTQYF. CDR3 coding DNA: TGTGCCAGCAGCTTAGTTTTAGCGGGATACACAGATACGCAGTATTTT.

This rearrangement joins TRBV21-1 to TRBJ2-7; the D segment call TRBD2 is taken from the table without a DNA check. TRBV21-1 is flagged as a pseudogene. The CDR3 is made up of 18 amino acids. CDR3 residues: CASTSDPWTSGNSYEQYF. CDR3 bases: TGTGCCAGCACCTCTGACCCCTGGACTAGCGGGAACTCCTACGAGCAGTACTTC.

J is TRBJ1-6 and V is TRBV28, with TRBD1 matching over 7 bases. V lost 3 bases and J lost 8; bases outside the gene matches: 13. Germline CDR1 reads MDHEN; CDR2 reads SYDVKM. This CDR3 contains 17 residues. The DNA for the CDR3 is TGTGCCAGCAGTTTGTATGATCTCGGGACAGTACATTCACCCCTCCACTTT. It codes for CASSLYDLGTVHSPLHF.

A remark on this clone: A junction end diverges from the germline sequence, so it may reflect a read error. J is TRBJ1-4 and V is TRBV5-4; 9 bases fit TRBD1. CDR3 size: 14 residues. The germline V gene encodes CDR1 SGHNT and CDR2 YYREEE (reference sequence). The CDR3: CGSSRDREGEKLFF. As DNA, the CDR3 is TGTGGCAGCAGCCGGGACAGGGAGGGTGAAAAACTGTTTTTT.

The chain is built from TRBV5-1 and TRBJ1-1; D might be TRBD1 (5 bases). V was clipped by 2 bases and J by 1 base, with 6 bases between them. The germline CDR1 and CDR2 sequences are SGHRS and YFSETQ. The CDR3 runs 13 residues. The CDR3 is CASSLDRNTEAFF. The CDR3 bases are TGCGCCAGCAGCTTAGACAGGAACACTGAAGCTTTCTTT.

This clone has only one observation. The rearrangement uses TRBV6-1 and TRBJ2-1; D uncertain. CDR3 length equals 15 residues. Germline values: CDR1 MNHNS, CDR2 SASEGT. Trimming pared 7 bases from V and 0 bases from J, leaving 13 bases between. The CDR3, as DNA: TGTGCCAGCACCGAAAGCCAGCGCTCCTACAATGAGCAGTTCTTC. It codes for CASTESQRSYNEQFF.

This clone has only a few counts. This chain connects TRBV11-2 to TRBJ2-7; possibly TRBD1 for D (5 bases). Between the trimmed V and J ends, which lost 5 bases and 5 bases, there was a span of 7 bases. The CDR3 runs 11 residues. Germline V CDR1 and CDR2: SGHAT, FQNNGV. As DNA, the CDR3 is TGTGCCAGCAGCGGGGCTAACGAGCAGTACTTC. This gives the protein CASSGANEQYF.

This sequence joins TRBV2 and TRBJ1-5; D call uncertain. Germline CDR1 reads SNHLY; CDR2 reads FYNNEI. This CDR3 contains 15 residues. Trimming pared 3 bases from V and 3 bases from J, leaving 12 bases between. CDR3 nucleotides: TGTGCCAGCAGTGAGATGGTCAGCGCCAATCAGCCCCAGCATTTT. Protein: CASSEMVSANQPQHF.

The count of this clone is one. The chain uses TRBV5-1 and TRBJ2-1; 12 bases match TRBD2. Per germline, CDR1 SGHRS and CDR2 YFSETQ. The CDR3 has 15 amino acids. The trim removed 0 bases at V and 8 bases at J, leaving 3 bases unmatched. DNA for the CDR3: TGCGCCAGCAGCTTGGGGACTAGCGGGGTCGATGAGCAGTTCTTC. Residues: CASSLGTSGVDEQFF.

V gene TRBV14 combines with J gene TRBJ2-1; 14 positions match TRBD2. Trimming cost V 2 bases and J 6 bases; bases outside gene matches: 3. Germline V gene data show CDR1 as SGHDN and CDR2 as FVKESK. This CDR3 region has 16 residues. The CDR3 reads CASSQRGLAGGNEQFF. DNA of the CDR3: TGTGCCAGCAGCCAACGAGGACTAGCGGGAGGCAATGAGCAGTTCTTC.

The sample holds one count of this clone. The rearrangement joins TRBV18 to TRBJ1-5; 9 nucleotides agree with TRBD1. The CDR3 spans 17 residues. With V trimmed by 3 bases and J by 1 base, 7 bases remained unmatched. CDR1 is KGHSH, CDR2 LQKENI, per germline. CDR3 loop: CASSPPGQGTSNQPQHF. DNA of the CDR3: TGTGCCAGCTCACCTCCGGGACAGGGTACGAGCAATCAGCCCCAGCATTTT.

This clone was seen a few times. This chain connects TRBV6-6 to TRBJ2-7; TRBD2 matches 7 bases. V was clipped by 5 bases and J by 2 bases; unmatched bases: 6. The CDR3 is made up of 14 amino acids. Germline V gene data show CDR1 as MNHNY and CDR2 as SVGAGI (reference sequence). The CDR3 region is CASSPRAGPYEQYF. The CDR3 DNA reads as TGTGCCAGCAGTCCGAGAGCGGGGCCCTACGAGCAGTACTTC.

The chain employs TRBV28 and TRBJ2-7; 9 nucleotides agree with TRBD1. The germline V gene encodes CDR1 MDHEN and CDR2 SYDVKM. V was pared by 7 bases and J by 2 bases, with 6 bases of the junction left unmatched. The CDR3 extends over 14 amino acids. DNA for the CDR3: TGTGCCAGCATCTCCTGGACAGGGGCCTACGAGCAGTACTTC. Its protein is CASISWTGAYEQYF.

Only one count was recorded for this clone. CDR3 region: CASSRAGDPNNEQFF. CDR3 sequence (DNA): TGTGCCAGCAGCAGAGCGGGAGACCCCAACAATGAGCAGTTCTTC. The rearrangement links TRBV7-9 to TRBJ2-1, with TRBD2 matching over 8 bases. The germline V gene encodes CDR1 SEHNR and CDR2 FQNEAQ (reference sequence). This CDR3 has 15 residues. The junction had 8 bases not matched to a gene; V was cut back by 5 bases and J by 5 bases.